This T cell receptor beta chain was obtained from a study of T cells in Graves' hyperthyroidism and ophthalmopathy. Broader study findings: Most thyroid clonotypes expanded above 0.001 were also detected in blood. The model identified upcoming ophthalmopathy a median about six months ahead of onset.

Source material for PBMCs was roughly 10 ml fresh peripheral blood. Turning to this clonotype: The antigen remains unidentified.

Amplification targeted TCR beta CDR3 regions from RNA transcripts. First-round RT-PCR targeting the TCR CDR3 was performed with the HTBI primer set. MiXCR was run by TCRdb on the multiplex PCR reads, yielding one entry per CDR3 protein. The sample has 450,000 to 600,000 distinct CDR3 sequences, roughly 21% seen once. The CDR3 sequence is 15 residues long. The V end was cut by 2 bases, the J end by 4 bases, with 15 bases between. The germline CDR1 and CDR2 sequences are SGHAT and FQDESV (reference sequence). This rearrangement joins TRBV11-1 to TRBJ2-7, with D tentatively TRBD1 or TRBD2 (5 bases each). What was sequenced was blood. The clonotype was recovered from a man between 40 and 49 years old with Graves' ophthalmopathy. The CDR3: CASSLRDGGGYEQYF. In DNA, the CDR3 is TGTGCCAGCAGCTTAAGGGACGGTGGCGGGTACGAGCAGTACTTC. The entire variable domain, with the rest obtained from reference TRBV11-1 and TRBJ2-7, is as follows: EAEVAQSPRYKITEKSQAVAFWCDPISGHATLYWYRQILGQGPELLVQFQDESVVDDSQLPKDRFSAERLKGVDSTLKIQPAELGDSAMYLCASSLRDGGGYEQYFGPGTRLTVT.